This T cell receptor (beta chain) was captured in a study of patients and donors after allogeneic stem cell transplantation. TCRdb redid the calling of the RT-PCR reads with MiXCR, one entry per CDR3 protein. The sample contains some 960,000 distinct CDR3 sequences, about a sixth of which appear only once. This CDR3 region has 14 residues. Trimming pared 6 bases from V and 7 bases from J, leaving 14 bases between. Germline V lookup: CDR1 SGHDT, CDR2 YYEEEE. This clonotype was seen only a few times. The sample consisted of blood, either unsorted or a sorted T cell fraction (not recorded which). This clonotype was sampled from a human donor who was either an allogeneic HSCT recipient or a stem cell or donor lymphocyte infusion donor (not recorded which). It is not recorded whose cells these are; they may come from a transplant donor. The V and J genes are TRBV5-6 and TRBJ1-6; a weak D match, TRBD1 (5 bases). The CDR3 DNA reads TGTGCCAGCAATCAGGGAGGAAAAAATTCACCCCTCCACTTT. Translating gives CASNQGGKNSPLHF.